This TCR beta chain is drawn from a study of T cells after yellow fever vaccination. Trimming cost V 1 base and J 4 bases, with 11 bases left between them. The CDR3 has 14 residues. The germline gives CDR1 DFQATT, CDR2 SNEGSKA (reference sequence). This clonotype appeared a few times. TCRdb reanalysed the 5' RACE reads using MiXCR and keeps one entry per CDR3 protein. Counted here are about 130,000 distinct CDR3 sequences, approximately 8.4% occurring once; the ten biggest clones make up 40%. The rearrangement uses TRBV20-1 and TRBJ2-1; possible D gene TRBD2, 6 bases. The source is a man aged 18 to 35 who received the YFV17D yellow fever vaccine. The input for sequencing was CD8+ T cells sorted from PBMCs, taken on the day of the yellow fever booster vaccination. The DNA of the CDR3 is TGCAGTGCTAGAGCGGGGGAACCTTACAATGAGCAGTTCTTC. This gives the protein CSARAGEPYNEQFF.